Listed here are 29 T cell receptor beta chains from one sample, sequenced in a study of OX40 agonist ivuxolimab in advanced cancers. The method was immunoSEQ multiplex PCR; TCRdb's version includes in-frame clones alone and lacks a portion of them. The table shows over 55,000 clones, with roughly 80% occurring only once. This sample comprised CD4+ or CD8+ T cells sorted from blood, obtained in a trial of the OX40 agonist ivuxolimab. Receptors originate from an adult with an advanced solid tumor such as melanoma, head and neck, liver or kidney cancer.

This CDR3 reads CASREVAGPSPQHF. As DNA, the CDR3 is TGTGCCAGCAGGGAGGTGGCAGGGCCTTCGCCCCAGCATTTT. This rearrangement joins TRBV6-1 to TRBJ1-5; weak D call: TRBD1 (5 bases). The CDR3 covers 14 residues. With 6 bases removed from V and 9 bases from J, the gap between germline ends came to 18 bases. Germline CDR1 is MNHNS and CDR2 is SASEGT.

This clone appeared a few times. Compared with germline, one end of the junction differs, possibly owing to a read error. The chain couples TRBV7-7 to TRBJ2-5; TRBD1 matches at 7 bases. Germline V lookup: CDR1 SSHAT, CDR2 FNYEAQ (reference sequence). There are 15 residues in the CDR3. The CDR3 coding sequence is TGTGCTAGCAGCTTAGGGGGACAGCCACAAGAGACCCAGTACTTC. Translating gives CASSLGGQPQETQYF.

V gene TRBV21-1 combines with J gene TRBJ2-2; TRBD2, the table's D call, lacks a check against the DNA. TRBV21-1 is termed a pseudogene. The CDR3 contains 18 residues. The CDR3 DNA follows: TGTGCCAGCAGAACCCCTTCTGGTCAGCGGCCCAACACCGGGGAGCTGTTTTTT. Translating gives CASRTPSGQRPNTGELFF.

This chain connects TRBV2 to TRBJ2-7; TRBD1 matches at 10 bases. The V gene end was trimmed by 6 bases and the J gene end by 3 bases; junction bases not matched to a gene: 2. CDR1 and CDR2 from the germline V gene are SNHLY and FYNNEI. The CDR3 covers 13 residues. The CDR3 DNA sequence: TGTGCCAGCAGAGGACAGGGGGGCTACGAGCAGTACTTC. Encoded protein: CASRGQGGYEQYF.

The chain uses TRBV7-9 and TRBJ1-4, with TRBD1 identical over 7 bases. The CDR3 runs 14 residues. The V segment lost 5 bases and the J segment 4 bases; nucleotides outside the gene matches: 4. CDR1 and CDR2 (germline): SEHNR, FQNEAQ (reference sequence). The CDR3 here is CASSARGGNEKLFF. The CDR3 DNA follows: TGTGCCAGCAGCGCCAGGGGGGGTAATGAAAAACTGTTTTTT.

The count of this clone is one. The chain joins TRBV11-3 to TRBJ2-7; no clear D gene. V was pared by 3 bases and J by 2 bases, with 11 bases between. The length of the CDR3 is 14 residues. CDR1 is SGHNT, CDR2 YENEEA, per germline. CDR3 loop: CASSFEWGTYEQYV. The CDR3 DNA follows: TGTGCCAGCAGCTTTGAGTGGGGTACCTACGAGCAGTACGTC.

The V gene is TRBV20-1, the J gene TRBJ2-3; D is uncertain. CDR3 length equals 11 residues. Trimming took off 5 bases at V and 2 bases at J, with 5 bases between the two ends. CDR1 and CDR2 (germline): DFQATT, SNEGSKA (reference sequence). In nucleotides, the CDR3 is TGCAGTGCTGGGGTCACAGATACGCAGTATTTT. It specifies CSAGVTDTQYF.

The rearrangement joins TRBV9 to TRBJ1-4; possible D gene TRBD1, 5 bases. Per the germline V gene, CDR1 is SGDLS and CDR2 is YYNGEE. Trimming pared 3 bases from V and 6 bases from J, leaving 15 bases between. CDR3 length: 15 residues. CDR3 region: CASSATGTQDEKLFF. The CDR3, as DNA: TGTGCCAGCAGCGCAACCGGGACCCAGGATGAAAAACTGTTTTTT.

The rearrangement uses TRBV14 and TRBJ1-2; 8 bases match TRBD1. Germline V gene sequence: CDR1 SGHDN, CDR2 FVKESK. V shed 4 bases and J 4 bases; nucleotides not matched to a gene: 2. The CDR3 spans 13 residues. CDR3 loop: CASSPGTGYGYTF. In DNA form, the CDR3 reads TGTGCCAGCAGCCCCGGGACAGGCTATGGCTACACCTTC.

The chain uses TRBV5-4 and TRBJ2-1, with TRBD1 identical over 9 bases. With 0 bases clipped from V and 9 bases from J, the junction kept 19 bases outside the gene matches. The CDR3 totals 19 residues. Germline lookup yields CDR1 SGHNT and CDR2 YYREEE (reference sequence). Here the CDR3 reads CASSLAGTGTGGSLGEQFF. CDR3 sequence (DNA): TGTGCCAGCAGCTTGGCGGGGACAGGGACTGGCGGGAGTCTTGGTGAGCAGTTCTTC.

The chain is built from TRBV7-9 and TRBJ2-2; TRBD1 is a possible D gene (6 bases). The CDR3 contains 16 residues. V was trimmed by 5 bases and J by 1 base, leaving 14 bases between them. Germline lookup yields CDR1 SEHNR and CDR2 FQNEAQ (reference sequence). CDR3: CASSARRDKNTGELFF. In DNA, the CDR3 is TGTGCCAGCAGCGCCCGCCGGGACAAGAACACCGGGGAGCTGTTTTTT.

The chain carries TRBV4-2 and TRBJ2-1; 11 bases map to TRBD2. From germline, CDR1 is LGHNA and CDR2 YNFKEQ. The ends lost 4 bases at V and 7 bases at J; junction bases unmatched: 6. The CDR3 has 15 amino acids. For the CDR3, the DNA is TGTGCCAGCAGCCGTAGCGGGAGGGCCGGGAATGAGCAGTTCTTC. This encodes CASSRSGRAGNEQFF.

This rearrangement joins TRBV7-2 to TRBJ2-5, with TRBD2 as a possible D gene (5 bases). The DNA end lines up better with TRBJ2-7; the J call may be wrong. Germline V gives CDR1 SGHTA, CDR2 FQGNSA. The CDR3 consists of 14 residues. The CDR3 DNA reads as TGTGCCAGCAGCGCGCCCCCACGGGGTCTCGAGCAGTACTTC. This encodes CASSAPPRGLEQYF.

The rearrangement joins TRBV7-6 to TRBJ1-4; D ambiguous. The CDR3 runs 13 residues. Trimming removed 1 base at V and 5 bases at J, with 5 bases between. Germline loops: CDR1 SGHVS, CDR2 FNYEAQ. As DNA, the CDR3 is TGTGCCAGCAGCTTAGAGGCAAATGAAAAACTGTTTTTT. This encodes CASSLEANEKLFF.

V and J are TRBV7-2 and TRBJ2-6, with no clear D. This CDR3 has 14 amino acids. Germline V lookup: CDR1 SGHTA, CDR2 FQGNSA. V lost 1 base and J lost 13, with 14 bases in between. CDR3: CASSLGWQSEVLTF. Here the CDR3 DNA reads TGTGCCAGCAGCTTAGGGTGGCAGTCCGAAGTCCTGACTTTC.

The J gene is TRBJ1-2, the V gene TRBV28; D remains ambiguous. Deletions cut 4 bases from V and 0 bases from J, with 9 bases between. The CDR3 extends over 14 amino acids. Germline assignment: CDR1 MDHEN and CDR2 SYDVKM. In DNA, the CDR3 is TGTGCCAGCAGTTCTGAGACACCTAACTATGGCTACACCTTC. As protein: CASSSETPNYGYTF.

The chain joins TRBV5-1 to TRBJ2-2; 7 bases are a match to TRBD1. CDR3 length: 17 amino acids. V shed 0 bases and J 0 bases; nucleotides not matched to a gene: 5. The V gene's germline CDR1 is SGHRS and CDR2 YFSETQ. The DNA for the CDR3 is TGCGCCAGCAGCTTGGCGCCACAGGGGCCGAACACCGGGGAGCTGTTTTTT. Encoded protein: CASSLAPQGPNTGELFF.

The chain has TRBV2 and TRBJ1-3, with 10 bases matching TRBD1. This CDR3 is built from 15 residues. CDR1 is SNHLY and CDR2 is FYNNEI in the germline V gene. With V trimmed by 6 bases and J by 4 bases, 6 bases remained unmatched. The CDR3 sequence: CASSQGQGNGNTIYF. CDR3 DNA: TGTGCCAGCAGCCAGGGACAGGGGAACGGAAACACCATATATTTT.

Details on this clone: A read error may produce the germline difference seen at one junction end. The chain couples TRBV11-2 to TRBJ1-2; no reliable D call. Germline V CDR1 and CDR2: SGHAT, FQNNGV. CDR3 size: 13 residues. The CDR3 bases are TGCGCCAGCAGCCAGACCTCGGGGTATGGCTACACCTTC. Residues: CASSQTSGYGYTF.

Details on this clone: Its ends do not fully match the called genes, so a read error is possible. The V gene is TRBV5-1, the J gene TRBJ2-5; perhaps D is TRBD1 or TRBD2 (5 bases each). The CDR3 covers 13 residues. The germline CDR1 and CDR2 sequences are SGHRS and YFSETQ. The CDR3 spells CASSLGPQESQYF. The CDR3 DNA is TGCGCCAGCAGCCTGGGACCTCAAGAGTCCCAGTACTTC.

The chain's CDR3 is CASSSGGSYGYTF. As DNA, the CDR3 is TGCGCCAGCAGCTCAGGGGGGAGCTATGGCTACACCTTC. The V gene is TRBV5-1, the J gene TRBJ1-2, with TRBD1 identical over 7 bases. With 3 bases clipped from V and 4 bases from J, the junction kept 3 bases outside the gene matches. CDR3 length: 13 residues. Germline values: CDR1 SGHRS, CDR2 YFSETQ.

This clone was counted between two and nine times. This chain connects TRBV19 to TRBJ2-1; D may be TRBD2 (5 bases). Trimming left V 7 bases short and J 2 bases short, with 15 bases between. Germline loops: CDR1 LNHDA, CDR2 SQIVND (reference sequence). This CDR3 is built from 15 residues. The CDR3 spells CASMEAGDAYNEQFF. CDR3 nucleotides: TGTGCCAGTATGGAGGCGGGCGATGCCTACAATGAGCAGTTCTTC.

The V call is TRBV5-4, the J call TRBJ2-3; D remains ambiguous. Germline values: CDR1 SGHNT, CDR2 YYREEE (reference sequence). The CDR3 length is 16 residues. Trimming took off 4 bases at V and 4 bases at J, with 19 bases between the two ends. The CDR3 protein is CASSPTKSPAADTQYF. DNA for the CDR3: TGTGCCAGCAGCCCAACTAAGTCCCCCGCGGCAGATACGCAGTATTTT.

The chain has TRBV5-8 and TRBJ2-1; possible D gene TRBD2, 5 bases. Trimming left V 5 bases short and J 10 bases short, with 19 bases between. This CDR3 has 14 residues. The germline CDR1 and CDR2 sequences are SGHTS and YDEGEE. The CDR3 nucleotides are TGTGCCAGCAGTAGGAGACTATCCTCGGGCGAGCAGTTCTTC. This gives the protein CASSRRLSSGEQFF.

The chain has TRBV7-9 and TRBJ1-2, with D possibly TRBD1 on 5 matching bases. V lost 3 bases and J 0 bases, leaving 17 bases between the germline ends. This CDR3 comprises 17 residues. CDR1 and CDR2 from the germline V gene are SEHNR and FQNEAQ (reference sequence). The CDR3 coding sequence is TGTGCCAGCAGCTTGAATCAAGACAGAGAATCTAACTATGGCTACACCTTC. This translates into CASSLNQDRESNYGYTF.

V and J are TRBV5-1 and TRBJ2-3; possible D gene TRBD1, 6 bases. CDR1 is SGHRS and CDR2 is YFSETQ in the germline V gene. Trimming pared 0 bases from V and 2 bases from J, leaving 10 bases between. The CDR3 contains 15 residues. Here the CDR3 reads CASSLDTGSTDTQYF. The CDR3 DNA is TGCGCCAGCAGCTTGGATACAGGGTCCACAGATACGCAGTATTTT.

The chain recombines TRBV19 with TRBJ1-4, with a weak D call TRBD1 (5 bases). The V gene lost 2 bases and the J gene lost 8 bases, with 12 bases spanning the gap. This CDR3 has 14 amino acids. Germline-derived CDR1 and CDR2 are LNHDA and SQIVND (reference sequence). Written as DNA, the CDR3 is TGTGCCAGTAGTATATCACAGGCCGGCGAAAAACTGTTTTTT. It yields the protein CASSISQAGEKLFF.

CDR3 in DNA: TGTGCCAGCAGTCCTTCAGCATATCCGCCCCAGCATTTT. Its translation: CASSPSAYPPQHF. The J gene is TRBJ1-5, the V gene TRBV6-5; no definite D call. The V and J ends lost 5 bases and 9 bases respectively, with 14 bases between them. Germline-derived CDR1 and CDR2 are MNHEY and SVGAGI. The length of the CDR3 is 13 residues.

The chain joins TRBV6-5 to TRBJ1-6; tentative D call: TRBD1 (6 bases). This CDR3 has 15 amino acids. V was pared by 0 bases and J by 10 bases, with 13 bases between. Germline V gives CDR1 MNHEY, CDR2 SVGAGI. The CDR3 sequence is CASSYSRGTQSPLHF. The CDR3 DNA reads TGTGCCAGCAGTTACTCACGAGGGACACAGTCACCCCTCCACTTT.